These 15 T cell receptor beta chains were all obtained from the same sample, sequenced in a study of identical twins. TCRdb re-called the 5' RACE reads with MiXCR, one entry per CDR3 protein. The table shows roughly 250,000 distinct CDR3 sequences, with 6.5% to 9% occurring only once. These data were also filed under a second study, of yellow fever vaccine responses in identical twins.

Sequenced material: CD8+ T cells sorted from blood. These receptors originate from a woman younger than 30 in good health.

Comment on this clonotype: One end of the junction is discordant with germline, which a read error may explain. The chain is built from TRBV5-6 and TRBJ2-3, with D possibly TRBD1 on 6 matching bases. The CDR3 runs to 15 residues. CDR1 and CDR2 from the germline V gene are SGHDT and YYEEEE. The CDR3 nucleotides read TGTGCCAGCAGCTTGGTACAGGGCCCCACAAATACGCAGTATTTT. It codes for CASSLVQGPTNTQYF.

As DNA, the CDR3 is TGTGCCAGCAGCCCCCGGACTAGCGGGGGGGCCTTTGCAGATACGCAGTATTTT. It codes for CASSPRTSGGAFADTQYF. The chain has TRBV11-1 and TRBJ2-3, with 15 nucleotides matching TRBD2. The CDR3 runs to 18 residues. V dropped 5 bases and J dropped 4; count of bases not matched to a gene: 10. Per the germline V gene, CDR1 is SGHAT and CDR2 is FQDESV (reference sequence).

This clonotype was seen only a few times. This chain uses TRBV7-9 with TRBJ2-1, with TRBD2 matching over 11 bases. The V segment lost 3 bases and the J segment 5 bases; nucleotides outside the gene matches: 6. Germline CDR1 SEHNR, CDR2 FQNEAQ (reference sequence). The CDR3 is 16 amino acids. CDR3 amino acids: CASSFLAGGPDNEQFF. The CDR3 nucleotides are TGTGCCAGCAGCTTTCTAGCGGGAGGTCCGGACAATGAGCAGTTCTTC.

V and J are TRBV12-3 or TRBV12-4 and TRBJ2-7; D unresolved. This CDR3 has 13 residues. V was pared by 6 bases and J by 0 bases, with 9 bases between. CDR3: CASRDINSYEQYF. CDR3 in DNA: TGTGCCAGCAGAGACATAAACTCCTACGAGCAGTACTTC.

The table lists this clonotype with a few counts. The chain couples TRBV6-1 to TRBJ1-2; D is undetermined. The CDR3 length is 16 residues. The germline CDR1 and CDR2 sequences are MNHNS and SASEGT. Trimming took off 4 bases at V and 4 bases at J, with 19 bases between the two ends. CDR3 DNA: TGTGCCAGCAGTGGCCTCTACAGCCTTAAACGCTATGGCTACACCTTC. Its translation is CASSGLYSLKRYGYTF.

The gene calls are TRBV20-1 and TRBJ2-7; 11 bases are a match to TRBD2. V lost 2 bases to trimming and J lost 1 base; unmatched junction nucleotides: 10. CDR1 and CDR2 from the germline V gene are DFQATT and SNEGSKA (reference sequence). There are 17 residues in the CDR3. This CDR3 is CSARRTSGRPYSYEQYF. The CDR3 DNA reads TGCAGTGCTAGACGAACTAGCGGGAGACCTTATTCCTACGAGCAGTACTTC.

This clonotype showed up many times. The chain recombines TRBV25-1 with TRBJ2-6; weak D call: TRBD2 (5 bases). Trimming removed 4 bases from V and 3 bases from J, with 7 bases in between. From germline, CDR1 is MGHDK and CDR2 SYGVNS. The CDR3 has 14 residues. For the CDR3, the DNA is TGTGCCAGCAGTGCGGGAAGTGGGGCCAACGTCCTGACTTTC. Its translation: CASSAGSGANVLTF.

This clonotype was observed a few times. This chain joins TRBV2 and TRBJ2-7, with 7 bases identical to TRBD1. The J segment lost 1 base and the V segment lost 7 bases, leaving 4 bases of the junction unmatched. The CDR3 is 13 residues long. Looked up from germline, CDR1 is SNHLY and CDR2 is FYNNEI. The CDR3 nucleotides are TGTGCCAGCACCGGGACAGAGTCCTACGAGCAGTACGTC. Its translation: CASTGTESYEQYV.

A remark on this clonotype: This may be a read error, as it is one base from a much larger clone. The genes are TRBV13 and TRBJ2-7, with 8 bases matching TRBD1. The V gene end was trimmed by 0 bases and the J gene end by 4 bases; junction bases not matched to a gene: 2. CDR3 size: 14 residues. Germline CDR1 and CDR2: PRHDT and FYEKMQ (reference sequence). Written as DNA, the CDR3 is TGTGCCAGCAGCTTAGGGACAGGGGAATACGAGCAGTACTTC. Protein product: CASSLGTGEYEQYF.

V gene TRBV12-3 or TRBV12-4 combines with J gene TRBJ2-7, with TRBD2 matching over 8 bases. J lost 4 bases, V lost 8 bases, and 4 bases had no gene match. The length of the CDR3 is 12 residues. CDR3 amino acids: CASSGGKYEQYV. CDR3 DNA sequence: TGTGCCAGCTCGGGAGGGAAGTACGAGCAGTACGTC.

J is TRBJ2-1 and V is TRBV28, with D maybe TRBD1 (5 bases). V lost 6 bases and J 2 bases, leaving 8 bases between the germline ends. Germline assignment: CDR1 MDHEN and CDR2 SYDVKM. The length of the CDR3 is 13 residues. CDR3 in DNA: TGTGCCAGCAGCCCGACAGCCTACAATGAGCAGTTCTTC. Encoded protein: CASSPTAYNEQFF.

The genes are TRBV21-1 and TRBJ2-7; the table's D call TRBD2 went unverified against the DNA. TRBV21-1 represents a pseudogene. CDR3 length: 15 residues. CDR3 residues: CASSNPPSSGREQYF. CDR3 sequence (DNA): TGTGCCAGCAGCAATCCCCCGTCTAGCGGGAGAGAGCAGTACTTC.

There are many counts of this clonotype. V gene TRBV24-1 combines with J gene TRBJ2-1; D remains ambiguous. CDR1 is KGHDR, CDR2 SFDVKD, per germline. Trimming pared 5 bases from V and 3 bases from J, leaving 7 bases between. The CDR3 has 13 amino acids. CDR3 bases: TGTGCCACCAGTGGTAACAGCTACAATGAGCAGTTCTTC. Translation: CATSGNSYNEQFF.

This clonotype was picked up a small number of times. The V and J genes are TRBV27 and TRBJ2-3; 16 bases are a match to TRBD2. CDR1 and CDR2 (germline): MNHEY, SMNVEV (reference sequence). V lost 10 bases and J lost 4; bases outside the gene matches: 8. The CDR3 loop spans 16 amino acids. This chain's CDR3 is CATQGTSGRVPDTQYF. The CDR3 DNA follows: TGTGCCACCCAAGGGACTAGCGGGAGGGTCCCAGATACGCAGTATTTT.

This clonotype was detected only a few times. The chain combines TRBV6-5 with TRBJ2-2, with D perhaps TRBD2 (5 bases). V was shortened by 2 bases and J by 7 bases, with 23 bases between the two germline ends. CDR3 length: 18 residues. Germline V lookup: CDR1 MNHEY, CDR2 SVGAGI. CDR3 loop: CASSYAHVASEEHGELFF. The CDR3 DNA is TGTGCCAGCAGTTACGCCCATGTAGCGTCAGAAGAACACGGGGAGCTGTTTTTT.